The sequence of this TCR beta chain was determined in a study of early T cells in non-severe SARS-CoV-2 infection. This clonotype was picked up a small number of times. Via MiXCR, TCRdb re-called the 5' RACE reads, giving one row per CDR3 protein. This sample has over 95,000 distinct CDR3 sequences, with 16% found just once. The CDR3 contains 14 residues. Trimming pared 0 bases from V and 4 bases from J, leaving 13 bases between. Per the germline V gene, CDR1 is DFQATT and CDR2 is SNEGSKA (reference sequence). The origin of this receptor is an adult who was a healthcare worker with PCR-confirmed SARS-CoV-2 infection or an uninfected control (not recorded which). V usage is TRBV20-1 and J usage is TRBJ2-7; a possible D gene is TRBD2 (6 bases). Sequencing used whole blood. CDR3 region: CSARDRAGRYEQYF. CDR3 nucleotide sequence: TGCAGTGCTAGAGATAGGGCAGGGAGGTACGAGCAGTACTTC.